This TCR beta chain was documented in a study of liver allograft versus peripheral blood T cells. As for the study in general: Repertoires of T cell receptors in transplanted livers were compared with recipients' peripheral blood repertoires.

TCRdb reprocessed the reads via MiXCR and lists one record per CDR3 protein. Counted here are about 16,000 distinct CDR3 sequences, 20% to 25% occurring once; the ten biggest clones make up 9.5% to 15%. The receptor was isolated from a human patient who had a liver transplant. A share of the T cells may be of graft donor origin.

CDR3 coding DNA: TGTGCCAGCAGCTTACAGGGGGCGCGGGGCAATCAGCCCCAGCATTTT. Translating gives CASSLQGARGNQPQHF. The chain recombines TRBV5-4 with TRBJ1-5; 9 bases line up with TRBD1. CDR1 SGHNT and CDR2 YYREEE come from the germline V gene (reference sequence). J was trimmed by 2 bases and V by 2 bases; bases with no gene match: 5. The CDR3 contains 16 residues.